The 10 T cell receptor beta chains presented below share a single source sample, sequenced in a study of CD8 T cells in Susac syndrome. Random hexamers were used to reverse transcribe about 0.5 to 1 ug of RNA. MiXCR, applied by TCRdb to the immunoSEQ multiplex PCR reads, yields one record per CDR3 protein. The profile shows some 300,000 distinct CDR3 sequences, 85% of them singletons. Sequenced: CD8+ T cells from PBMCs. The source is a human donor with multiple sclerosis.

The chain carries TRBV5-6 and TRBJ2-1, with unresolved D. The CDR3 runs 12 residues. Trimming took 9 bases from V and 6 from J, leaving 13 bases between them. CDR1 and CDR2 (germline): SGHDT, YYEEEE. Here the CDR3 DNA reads TGTGCCACCACCCGGACGGGCAATGAGCAGTTCTTC. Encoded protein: CATTRTGNEQFF. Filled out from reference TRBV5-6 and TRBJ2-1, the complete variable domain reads DAGVTQSPTHLIKTRGQQVTLRCSPKSGHDTVSWYQQALGQGPQFIFQYYEEEERQRGNFPDRFSGHQFPNYSSELNVNALLLGDSALYLCATTRTGNEQFFGPGTRLTVL.

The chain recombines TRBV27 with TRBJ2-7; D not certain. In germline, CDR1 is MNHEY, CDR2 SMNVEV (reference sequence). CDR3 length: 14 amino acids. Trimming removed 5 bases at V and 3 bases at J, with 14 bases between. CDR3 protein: CASSPTGPIYEQYF. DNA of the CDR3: TGTGCCAGCAGTCCCACCGGGCCCATCTACGAGCAGTACTTC.

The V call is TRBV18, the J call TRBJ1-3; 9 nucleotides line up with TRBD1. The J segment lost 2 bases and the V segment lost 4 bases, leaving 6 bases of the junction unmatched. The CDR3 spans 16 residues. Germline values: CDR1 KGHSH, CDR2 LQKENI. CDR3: CASSRTGENPGNTIYF. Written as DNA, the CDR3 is TGTGCCAGCTCACGGACAGGGGAAAACCCTGGAAACACCATATATTTT.

The CDR3 coding sequence is TGCAGTGCGACGGACAGGGAGGGCACAGATACGCAGTATTTT. Translated, it gives CSATDREGTDTQYF. V usage is TRBV20-1 and J usage is TRBJ2-3; 8 nucleotides align to TRBD1. CDR1 is DFQATT, CDR2 SNEGSKA, per germline (reference sequence). V lost 6 bases to trimming and J lost 1 base; unmatched junction nucleotides: 6. This CDR3 comprises 14 residues.

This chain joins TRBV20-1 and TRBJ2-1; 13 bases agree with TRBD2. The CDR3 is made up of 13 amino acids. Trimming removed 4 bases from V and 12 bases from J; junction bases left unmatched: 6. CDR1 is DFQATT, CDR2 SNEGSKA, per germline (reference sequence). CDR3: CSANEGTSGTQFF. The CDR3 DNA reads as TGCAGTGCTAACGAAGGGACTAGCGGGACGCAGTTCTTC.

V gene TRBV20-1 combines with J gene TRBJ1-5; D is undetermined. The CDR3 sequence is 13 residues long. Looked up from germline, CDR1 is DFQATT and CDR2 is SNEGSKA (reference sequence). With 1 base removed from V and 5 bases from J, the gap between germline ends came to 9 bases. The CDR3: CSARARTHQPQHF. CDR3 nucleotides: TGCAGTGCTAGAGCCAGGACTCATCAGCCCCAGCATTTT.

The CDR3 protein is CASSYRFDSNTEAFF. The CDR3 region has the DNA TGTGCCAGCAGTTACAGGTTCGACAGCAACACTGAAGCTTTCTTT. The rearrangement uses TRBV6-5 and TRBJ1-1; maybe TRBD1 (5 bases). V was shortened by 2 bases and J by 2 bases, with 12 bases between the two germline ends. The germline V gene has CDR1 MNHEY and CDR2 SVGAGI. The length of the CDR3 is 15 residues.

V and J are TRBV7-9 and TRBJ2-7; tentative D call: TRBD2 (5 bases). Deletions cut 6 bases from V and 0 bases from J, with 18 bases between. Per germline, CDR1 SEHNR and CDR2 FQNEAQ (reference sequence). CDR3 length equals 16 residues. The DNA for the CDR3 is TGTGCCAGCAGAGGGCCAAGGACTCAAAGCTCCTACGAGCAGTACTTC. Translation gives CASRGPRTQSSYEQYF.

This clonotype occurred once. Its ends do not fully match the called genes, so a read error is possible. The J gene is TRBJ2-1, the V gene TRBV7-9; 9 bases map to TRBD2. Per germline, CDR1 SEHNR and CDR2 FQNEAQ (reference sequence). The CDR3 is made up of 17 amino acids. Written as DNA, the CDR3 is TGTGCCAGCAGCTCCGAGTTAGCGGGAGTCAATTACAATGAGCACTTCTTC. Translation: CASSSELAGVNYNEHFF.

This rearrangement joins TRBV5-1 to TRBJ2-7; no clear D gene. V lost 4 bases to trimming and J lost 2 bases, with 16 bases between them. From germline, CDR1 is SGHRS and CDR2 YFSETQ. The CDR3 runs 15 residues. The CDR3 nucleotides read TGCGCCAGCAGCCCAGCGACACCGGAGACCTACGAGCAGTACTTC. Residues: CASSPATPETYEQYF.